Sequencing of this T cell receptor beta chain was carried out in a study of blood T cells in healthy people across ages. Overall study: Every two T cells gave about one barcoded beta molecule via template switching.

V lost 1 base to trimming and J lost 7 bases, with 11 bases between them. Germline CDR1 and CDR2: SEHNR and FQNEAQ (reference sequence). CDR3 size: 15 residues. Study-wide findings and caveats: Naive CD4+ cells and diversity were both higher in long-lived donors than in aged donors. Observed TCR beta diversity per million T cells went down as age went up. This fall followed a roughly linear course with age.

As concerns this clonotype: Its specificity is not known.

For the second PCR, which ran for about 6 to 11 cycles, a sample-barcoded 5' primer and a J-beta primer mix were used. TCRdb analysed the 5' RACE reads with MiXCR anew, one entry per CDR3 protein. The sample has 790,000 or so distinct CDR3 sequences, about half seen once. V and J are TRBV7-9 and TRBJ1-6; D perhaps matches TRBD1 (5 bases). The source of this sequence is a man aged 80 or over in good health. Sample: blood. The CDR3 region is CASSLGDGENSPLHF. In DNA, the CDR3 is TGTGCCAGCAGCTTAGGGGACGGAGAAAATTCACCCCTCCACTTT.